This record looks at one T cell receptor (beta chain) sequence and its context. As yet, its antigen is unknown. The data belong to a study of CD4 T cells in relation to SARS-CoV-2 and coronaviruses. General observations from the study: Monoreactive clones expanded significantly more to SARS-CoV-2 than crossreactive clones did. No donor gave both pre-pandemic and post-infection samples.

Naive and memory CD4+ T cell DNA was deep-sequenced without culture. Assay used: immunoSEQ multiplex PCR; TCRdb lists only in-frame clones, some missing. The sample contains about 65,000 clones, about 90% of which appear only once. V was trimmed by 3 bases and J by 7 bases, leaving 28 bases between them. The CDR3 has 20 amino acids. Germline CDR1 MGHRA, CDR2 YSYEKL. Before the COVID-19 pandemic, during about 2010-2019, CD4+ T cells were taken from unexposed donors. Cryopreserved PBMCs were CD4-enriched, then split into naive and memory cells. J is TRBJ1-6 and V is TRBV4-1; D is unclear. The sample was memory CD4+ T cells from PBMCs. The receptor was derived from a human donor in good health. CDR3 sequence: CASSQKPSSIDIIGNSPLHF. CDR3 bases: TGCGCCAGCAGCCAGAAACCGTCATCGATCGACATCATTGGGAATTCACCCCTCCACTTT.